The 11 T cell receptor beta chains below all came from one sample that was sequenced in a study of shared clonotypes between healthy human individuals. Clones were sequenced by immunoSEQ multiplex PCR, and TCRdb holds only the in-frame ones, with some missing. The table includes 2 million to 2.5 million clones, approximately 90% detected once. Sequenced material: naive CD4+ T cells from PBMCs. Subset reported: CD45RA+ positively selected. Receptor source: a man aged 18 to 35 in good health. Some clones in this sample may be carry-over from other donors' samples.

This chain joins TRBV19 and TRBJ1-1; 7 bases line up with TRBD1. Looked up from germline, CDR1 is LNHDA and CDR2 is SQIVND (reference sequence). The CDR3 runs to 14 residues. After removal of 1 base from V and 4 bases from J, the junction contained 3 bases not matched to a gene. The chain's CDR3 is CASSIGDRFTEAFF. Written as DNA, the CDR3 is TGTGCCAGTAGTATAGGGGACAGATTCACTGAAGCTTTCTTT.

The CDR3 sequence is CASSHPTGSYGYTF. The CDR3 DNA sequence: TGTGCCAGCAGTCACCCGACAGGATCCTATGGCTACACCTTC. This chain links TRBV5-4 with TRBJ1-2, with D possibly matching TRBD1 (6 bases). Germline V gives CDR1 SGHNT, CDR2 YYREEE (reference sequence). V was shortened by 5 bases and J by 4 bases, with 15 bases between the two germline ends. The CDR3 runs 14 residues.

The genes are TRBV28 and TRBJ1-1, with TRBD1 as a possible D gene (6 bases). Deletions cut 5 bases from V and 4 bases from J, with 14 bases between. Germline lookup yields CDR1 MDHEN and CDR2 SYDVKM. CDR3 length: 14 amino acids. CDR3 nucleotides: TGTGCCAGCAGTGCCCCCACAGGGTTCACTGAAGCTTTCTTT. The encoded protein is CASSAPTGFTEAFF. Supplemented by reference TRBV28 and TRBJ1-1, the full variable domain reads DVKVTQSSRYLVKRTGEKVFLECVQDMDHENMFWYRQDPGLGLRLIYFSYDVKMKEKGDIPEGYSVSREKKERFSLILESASTNQTSMYLCASSAPTGFTEAFFGQGTRLTVV.

The chain couples TRBV19 to TRBJ1-1; no clear D. The length of the CDR3 is 15 residues. Germline V lookup: CDR1 LNHDA, CDR2 SQIVND (reference sequence). V was cut by 7 bases and J by 2 bases, with 17 bases left in between. This CDR3 is CASTPPGRANTEAFF. CDR3 DNA: TGTGCCAGTACCCCGCCCGGCAGAGCAAACACTGAAGCTTTCTTT.

This chain joins TRBV5-1 and TRBJ2-1, with D perhaps matching TRBD2 (6 bases). The CDR3 consists of 16 residues. Germline-derived CDR1 and CDR2 are SGHRS and YFSETQ. Between the trimmed V and J ends, which lost 0 bases and 1 base, there was a span of 11 bases. The CDR3: CASSLETSRSYNEQFF. The CDR3 DNA is TGCGCCAGCAGCTTGGAAACTAGCAGGTCCTACAATGAGCAGTTCTTC.

This chain uses TRBV9 with TRBJ2-2, with D possibly called TRBD1 or TRBD2 (5 bases each). V was pared by 6 bases and J by 4 bases, with 13 bases between. Germline CDR1 is SGDLS and CDR2 is YYNGEE. The CDR3 spans 14 residues. CDR3 in DNA: TGTGCCAGCACCGGGGCCGGCGGCACCGGGGAGCTGTTTTTT. Translation: CASTGAGGTGELFF.

V is TRBV5-6 and J is TRBJ2-5; the D call may be TRBD1 or TRBD2 (5 bases each). V was cut by 4 bases and J by 6 bases, with 10 bases left in between. The CDR3 is 12 residues long. Looked up from germline, CDR1 is SGHDT and CDR2 is YYEEEE. CDR3 nucleotide sequence: TGTGCCAGCAGCACGGGGACGAAGACCCAGTACTTC. This gives the protein CASSTGTKTQYF.

The gene calls are TRBV5-1 and TRBJ1-3; no clear D. The CDR3 has 16 residues. Trimming removed 0 bases at V and 0 bases at J, with 10 bases between. CDR1 and CDR2 (germline): SGHRS, YFSETQ. Written as DNA, the CDR3 is TGCGCCAGCAGCTTGGCCGGCGTACCCTCTGGAAACACCATATATTTT. This translates into CASSLAGVPSGNTIYF.

The chain employs TRBV5-4 and TRBJ1-5; unclear D gene. CDR1 and CDR2 from the germline V gene are SGHNT and YYREEE (reference sequence). Trimming took off 4 bases at V and 5 bases at J, with 10 bases between the two ends. This CDR3 contains 13 residues. As DNA, the CDR3 is TGTGCCAGCAGCCCGGAACCCGATCAGCCCCAGCATTTT. This translates into CASSPEPDQPQHF.

The CDR3 sequence is CASSLGQESYNEQFF. In DNA, the CDR3 is TGCGCCAGCAGCTTGGGGCAGGAATCCTACAATGAGCAGTTCTTC. V gene TRBV5-1 combines with J gene TRBJ2-1; D not certain. V was clipped by 0 bases and J by 1 base, with 8 bases between them. Germline CDR1 is SGHRS and CDR2 is YFSETQ. The CDR3 consists of 15 residues.

This clone was counted only a few times. This chain joins TRBV10-3 and TRBJ1-1, with D hard to call. The CDR3 spans 14 residues. Between the trimmed V and J ends, which lost 10 bases and 3 bases, there was a span of 18 bases. Germline-derived CDR1 and CDR2 are ENHRY and SYGVKD. The chain's CDR3 is CATKVAGGDTEAFF. The CDR3 DNA is TGTGCCACGAAGGTGGCGGGTGGGGACACTGAAGCTTTCTTT.